What follows is one T cell receptor (beta chain) and its context. This CDR3 contains 13 residues. The V end was cut by 1 base, the J end by 3 bases, with 4 bases between. Germline CDR1 is LGHDT and CDR2 is YNNKEL (reference sequence). The data belong to a study of blood T cell repertoires in COVID-19. Assay: immunoSEQ multiplex PCR; the TCRdb copy retains only in-frame clones and omits some. Among 350,000 to 450,000 clones listed, 70% to 90% were seen once. Sequencing input: PBMCs or T cells enriched from blood (not recorded which). The chain is built from TRBV3-1 (or the pseudogene TRBV3-2) and TRBJ1-3, with D unclear. The origin of this receptor is a woman aged 18-35 years who had been exposed to COVID-19. Here the CDR3 DNA reads TGTGCCAGCAGCCAAGTAAATGGAAACACCATATATTTT. It specifies CASSQVNGNTIYF.